This TCR beta chain derives from a study of identifying expanded T cells in peripheral blood. Overall study findings and caveats: Technical replicates showed around 1.1 changed clones; approximately 2 weeks 15 to 20; four weeks 19. Approximately two-week clone count variance significantly increased as total template count grew.

A note on this clone: The antigen is undetermined.

Healthy donors had no documented immune events, such as infections, while sampled. TCRdb's table, derived via immunoSEQ multiplex PCR, lists solely in-frame clones and lacks some. The data contain 70,000 to 95,000 clones, around nine tenths of them seen just once; the ten biggest clones take up roughly 3.9%. This CDR3 spans 14 amino acids. Trimming cost V 4 bases and J 2 bases; bases outside gene matches: 3. Germline lookup yields CDR1 KGHSH and CDR2 LQKENI. The rearrangement links TRBV18 to TRBJ1-2, with TRBD1 matching over 8 bases. This receptor was obtained from a person aged 18 to 70 in good health. What was sequenced was blood. CDR3 amino acids: CASSQGQGNYGYTF. CDR3 DNA: TGTGCCAGCTCACAAGGACAGGGAAACTATGGCTACACCTTC.